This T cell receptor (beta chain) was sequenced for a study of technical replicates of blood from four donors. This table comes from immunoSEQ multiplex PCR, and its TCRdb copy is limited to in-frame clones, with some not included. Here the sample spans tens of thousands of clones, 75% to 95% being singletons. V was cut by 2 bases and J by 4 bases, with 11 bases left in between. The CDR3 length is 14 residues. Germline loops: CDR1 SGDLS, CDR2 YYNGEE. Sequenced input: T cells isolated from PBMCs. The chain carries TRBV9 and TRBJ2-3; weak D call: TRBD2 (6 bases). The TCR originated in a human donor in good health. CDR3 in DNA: TGTGCCAGCAGCGTTAGCGGTGTAGCAGATACGCAGTATTTT. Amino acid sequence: CASSVSGVADTQYF. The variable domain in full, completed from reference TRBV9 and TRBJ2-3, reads DSGVTQTPKHLITATGQRVTLRCSPRSGDLSVYWYQQSLDQGLQFLIQYYNGEERAKGNILERFSAQQFPDLHSELNLSSLELGDSALYFCASSVSGVADTQYFGPGTRLTVL.